This record looks at one T cell receptor (beta chain) sequence and its context. The data derive from a study of response to subunit inactivated influenza vaccine. Germline CDR1 is KGHDR and CDR2 is SFDVKD. The CDR3 totals 19 residues. V lost 3 bases and J lost 7; bases outside the gene matches: 14. TCRdb processed the RT-PCR reads anew with MiXCR; each CDR3 protein has one entry. The sample lists just under 550,000 distinct CDR3 sequences, roughly 25% occurring once. These data were likewise used in another study, on T cells expressing NK-cell markers. According to that study: In generating TCR beta cDNA, 5'RACE template switching with UMIs was used. HCMV specificity of the expanded NKG2C+ T cell clones was not established.

The J gene is TRBJ2-3, the V gene TRBV24-1, with 14 bases matching TRBD2. This specimen consisted of CD4+ T cells sorted from PBMCs, obtained 11 to 12 days after vaccination. This TCR came from a man aged 45-65 years who received an inactivated influenza vaccine. The CDR3 loop is CATSDQSPGTSGSLYTQYF. The CDR3 bases are TGTGCCACCAGTGATCAATCACCCGGGACTAGCGGGAGCTTATATACGCAGTATTTT.